This T cell receptor beta chain is drawn from a study of T cells in women clearing cervical HPV infection. Overall study: Controls were women whose single incident HPV16 infection cleared within 12 months without precancer or cancer.

Whole-study results and caveats: Cases carried less TRBV6-7 than controls: roughly 0.11% versus 0.16%. Repertoire richness, not evenness, was significantly elevated in CIN3+ cases versus controls.

The CDR3 sequence is 15 residues long. Germline V lookup: CDR1 SGHAT, CDR2 FQNNGV. The J segment lost 6 bases and the V segment lost 2 bases, leaving 3 bases of the junction unmatched. A remark on this clone: Its target is unknown. The CDR3 end is not reached by the read, which stops 3 residues before it; the germline J gene fills it in.

The data were produced by immunoSEQ multiplex PCR, yet TCRdb's version contains in-frame clones alone and is incomplete. Its listing shows 20,000 to 25,000 clones. All participants had a single incident cervical HPV16 infection, and prevalent HPV16 infections were excluded. The sample consisted of blood buffy coat. The source is a woman aged 18-69 years with a cervical HPV16 infection that either progressed to CIN3+ or cleared (not recorded which). The chain links TRBV11-2 to TRBJ2-1, with 11 bases aligning to TRBD1. CDR3 residues: CASSLRTGGFNEQFF. The covered CDR3 bases are TGTGCCAGCAGCTTAAGGACAGGGGGCTTCAATGAG.